What follows is one T cell receptor beta chain and its context. Terminally differentiated effector memory CD45RA+ cells were excluded from the naive CD8 cells, which were CD45RO-negative and positively selected for CCR7. The sample comes from a study of shared clonotypes between healthy human individuals. Deep was the level used in running the assay. Roughly 200 ng DNA, 30,000 to 35,000 T cell genomes, went into each sorted-subset replicate PCR. Authors' data handling: ImmunoSEQ output held junction-only sequences without quality scores, so filtering differed. This table comes from immunoSEQ multiplex PCR, and its TCRdb copy is limited to in-frame clones, with some not included. V, J and clone size are those of that table, while D and trimming were read from the DNA. Seen here are about 580,000 clones, roughly 98% observed once, and the top ten hold 0.3%. The V gene's germline CDR1 is LGHNA and CDR2 YNFKEQ. V was trimmed by 5 bases and J by 2 bases, leaving 10 bases between them. This CDR3 contains 13 residues.

This TCR came from a man under 40 in good health. Sequences were obtained from naive CD8+ T cells sorted from blood. V gene TRBV4-2 combines with J gene TRBJ2-7; D is unresolved. CDR3 in amino acids: CASSFDTAYEQYF. As DNA, the CDR3 is TGTGCCAGCAGCTTTGATACCGCCTACGAGCAGTACTTC.